The entry below gives a single T cell receptor (beta chain) sequence along with its context. Its antigen is undetermined. V shed 4 bases and J shed 5 bases, with 11 bases lying between them. This CDR3 has 12 residues. Germline V lookup: CDR1 GTSNPN, CDR2 SVGIG (reference sequence). The data stem from a study of OX40 agonist ivuxolimab in advanced cancers. Overall study: With ivuxolimab, an agonistic anti-OX40 (CD134) antibody, patients were treated. Allowance was made for prior anti-PD-1, anti-PD-L1 or anti-CTLA-4 therapy, and about 40% had some.

General observations from the study: Relative to CD4+ cells, CD8+ T cells on average had more expanded clones.

Assay: immunoSEQ multiplex PCR; the TCRdb copy retains only in-frame clones and omits some. The sample lists roughly 59,000 clones, 81% occurring once. The chain joins TRBV30 to TRBJ1-1; a possible D gene is TRBD1 (5 bases). Sequencing was performed on CD4+ or CD8+ T cells sorted from blood, taken in a trial of the OX40 agonist ivuxolimab. The TCR sequence derives from an adult with an advanced solid tumor such as melanoma, head and neck, liver or kidney cancer. The CDR3 DNA reads as TGTGCCTGGATCCGGGGCTGGACTGAAGCTTTCTTT. Its protein product is CAWIRGWTEAFF.